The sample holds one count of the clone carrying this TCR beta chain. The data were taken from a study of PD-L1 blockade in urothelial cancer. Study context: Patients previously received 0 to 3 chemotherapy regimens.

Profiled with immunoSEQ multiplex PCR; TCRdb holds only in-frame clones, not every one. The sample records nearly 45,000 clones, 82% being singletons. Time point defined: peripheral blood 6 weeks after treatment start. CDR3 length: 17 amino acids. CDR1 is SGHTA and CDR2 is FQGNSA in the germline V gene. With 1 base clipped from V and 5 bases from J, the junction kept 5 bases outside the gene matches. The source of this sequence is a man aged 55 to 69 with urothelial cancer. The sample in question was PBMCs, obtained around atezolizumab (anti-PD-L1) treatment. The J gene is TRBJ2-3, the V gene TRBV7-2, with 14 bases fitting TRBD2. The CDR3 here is CASSLETSGGAGDTQYF. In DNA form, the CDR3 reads TGTGCCAGCAGCTTAGAGACTAGCGGGGGGGCCGGAGATACGCAGTATTTT.